A selection of T cell receptor beta chains follows, all from one sample in a study of neurological immune-mediated disorders. TCRdb independently ran MiXCR on the 5' RACE reads; one entry per CDR3 protein. The sample has 84,000 or so distinct CDR3 sequences; roughly 4.3% are singletons. Sequencing was carried out using PBMCs. The receptors shown here come from an older woman with multiple sclerosis. Both conserved end residues are part of each CDR3. The D gene is left open where the match is weak. A row's size may be missing; if present it is once, few, many or a size class.

clone_size	j_call	v_call	d_call	cdr3_nt	cdr3_aa
many	TRBJ2-1	TRBV7-9	.	TGTGCCAGCAGCTTAGCGCTCACAGGGATTGATAAGAATGAGCAGTTCTTC	CASSLALTGIDKNEQFF
many	TRBJ2-5	TRBV12-3/TRBV12-4	.	TGTGCCAGCAGAGAAGGGGCTGGGGAGACCCAGTACTTC	CASREGAGETQYF
many	TRBJ1-2	TRBV4-1	.	TGCGCCAGCAGCCAAGATGGGGCAAAGCCCAACTATGGCTACACCTTC	CASSQDGAKPNYGYTF
many	TRBJ2-3	TRBV20-1	TRBD2	TGCAGTGCTAGGGCGGGGACTAGCGCCAGAGATACGCAGTATTTT	CSARAGTSARDTQYF
many	TRBJ1-2	TRBV20-1	.	TGCAGTGCTAGATTCTCAGGGGCTAACTATGGCTACACCTTC	CSARFSGANYGYTF
many	TRBJ1-5	TRBV5-1	.	TGCGCCAGCAGCTTGGTAGGGGGGGCAGGACAGCCCCAGCATTTT	CASSLVGGAGQPQHF
many	TRBJ2-7	TRBV20-1	TRBD1	TGCAGTGCTAGCGGGACAGGGCACGAGCAGTACTTC	CSASGTGHEQYF
.	TRBJ1-1	TRBV5-1	TRBD1	TGCGCCAGCAGCTTGGGGACAGGGGGGGACACTGAAGCTTTCTTT	CASSLGTGGDTEAFF
many	TRBJ2-7	TRBV12-3/TRBV12-4	TRBD1	TGTGCCAGCACCTTTGGGACAGGGGGCCTCGAGCAGTACTTC	CASTFGTGGLEQYF
many	TRBJ2-5	TRBV15	.	TGTGCCACCAGCAGAGATCAAGGGGGAGAGACCCAGTACTTC	CATSRDQGGETQYF
many	TRBJ2-1	TRBV20-1	TRBD2	TGCAGTGCTCTCAGGACTAGCAACAATGAGCAGTTCTTC	CSALRTSNNEQFF
many	TRBJ2-7	TRBV7-9	TRBD2	TGTGCCAGCAGCACCCGGACTAGCGGGGCTATCTACGAGCAGTACTTC	CASSTRTSGAIYEQYF
many	TRBJ2-7	TRBV5-1	.	TGCGCCAGCAGCCCAAGCCCCCGCGGCCACGAGCAGTACTTC	CASSPSPRGHEQYF
many	TRBJ1-5	TRBV7-9	.	TGTGCCAGCAGCTCTGGAGGGAATCAGCCCCAGCATTTT	CASSSGGNQPQHF
many	TRBJ2-2	TRBV5-1	TRBD1	TGCGCCAGCAGCCGTCGGACAGGGCCGACTCCGAACACCGGGGAGCTGTTTTTT	CASSRRTGPTPNTGELFF
many	TRBJ2-1	TRBV27	.	TGTGCCAGCAGTTTTTTGAGGCAAGGGGTGGGGTCCTACAATGAGCAGTTCTTC	CASSFLRQGVGSYNEQFF
many	TRBJ2-1	TRBV5-1	.	TGCGCCAGCAGCTTGGGGAGCTCCTACAATGAGCAGTTCTTC	CASSLGSSYNEQFF
many	TRBJ1-2	TRBV20-1	TRBD1	TGCAGTGCTTTGGGACAGCTTAACTATGGCTACACCTTC	CSALGQLNYGYTF
many	TRBJ2-1	TRBV5-1	.	TGCGCCAGCAGCTTGGGACACCGGGACGGCCGGGCACAGGAGCAGTTCTTC	CASSLGHRDGRAQEQFF
many	TRBJ2-1	TRBV4-1	.	TGCGCCAGCAGCCAGAATCGCCGGTACTTCTTC	CASSQNRRYFF
many	TRBJ2-7	TRBV5-1	.	TGCGCCAGCCAAAGGGCAGGGAGAAGCGAGCAGTACTTC	CASQRAGRSEQYF
few	TRBJ2-3	TRBV20-1	.	TGCAGTGCGAGAGATAGCTGGGGGCGCACAGATACGCAGTATTTT	CSARDSWGRTDTQYF